This entry describes one T cell receptor beta chain. The data were obtained in a study of blood T cell repertoires in COVID-19. About the research overall: Collection of acute and convalescent COVID-19 samples took place in the United States, Italy and Spain.

Generated by immunoSEQ multiplex PCR, the TCRdb table keeps only in-frame clones and is missing some. This sample carries roughly 32,000 clones, more than 85% of them seen once, and the ten largest clones take approximately 3.7%. What was sequenced was peripheral blood. The receptor was isolated from a man aged 55 to 70 with acute or convalescent COVID-19.

Written as DNA, the CDR3 is TGTGCCAGCAGCCCTCATCTGTCACAGGGGAACACTGAAGCTTTCTTT. It codes for CASSPHLSQGNTEAFF. This chain connects TRBV9 to TRBJ1-1; TRBD1 is a possible D gene (6 bases). The V end was cut by 4 bases, the J end by 1 base, with 17 bases between. Germline assignment: CDR1 SGDLS and CDR2 YYNGEE. The CDR3 loop spans 16 amino acids. The full variable domain, in which reference TRBV9 and TRBJ1-1 provide the parts outside the CDR3, is DSGVTQTPKHLITATGQRVTLRCSPRSGDLSVYWYQQSLDQGLQFLIQYYNGEERAKGNILERFSAQQFPDLHSELNLSSLELGDSALYFCASSPHLSQGNTEAFFGQGTRLTVV.